The rows below give T cell receptor beta chains drawn from one sample of a study of blood T cell repertoires in COVID-19. The protocol was immunoSEQ multiplex PCR, while the TCRdb copy is restricted to in-frame clones and leaves out a portion. Seen here are roughly 130,000 clones, around 83% observed once, and the top ten hold 16%. Specimen: peripheral blood. Source of these receptors: a woman aged 45-60 years with acute or convalescent COVID-19. The CDR3 runs from the conserved cysteine through the conserved F or W. D genes are given only for firm matches. Size tells how often a clone was seen (once, few, many) or the class of an expanded clone, and some rows leave it out.

15	TRBV2	NA	TRBJ1-4	NA	TGTGCCAGCAGTGAAGCTCCGTCAACTAATGAAAAACTGTTTTTT	CASSEAPSTNEKLFF
14	TRBV4-1	TRBD1	TRBJ1-2	NA	TGCGCCAGCAGCCACCGGGACAGGGTCGGTGGCTACACCTTC	CASSHRDRVGGYTF
13	TRBV13	NA	TRBJ1-2	NA	TGTGCCAGCAGCTCACTCAAGGGAGGGGGCTACACCTTC	CASSSLKGGGYTF
14	TRBV28	TRBD1	TRBJ1-1	NA	TGTGCCAGCAGTCAACCCGACAGGGGCCCTGAAGCTTTCTTT	CASSQPDRGPEAFF
15	TRBV10-1	TRBD1	TRBJ2-2	NA	TGCGCCAGCAGTGTGGGACAGGGGGACACCGGGGAGCTGTTTTTT	CASSVGQGDTGELFF
14	TRBV5-1	TRBD1	TRBJ2-7	NA	TGCGCCAGCAGCTTGGGACCACAGGGGTACGAGCAGTACTTC	CASSLGPQGYEQYF
14	TRBV19	NA	TRBJ2-7	NA	TGTGCCAGTAGTTTAGGCGGGCCCGCACGGGAGCAGTACTTC	CASSLGGPAREQYF
13	TRBV5-1	NA	TRBJ2-6	NA	TGCGCCAGCAGCTTGGCGGCCCAACAGGGACGGACTTTC	CASSLAAQQGRTF
17	TRBV4-2	NA	TRBJ1-3	NA	TGTGCCAGCAGCCAAGAGCCCGCCGACAGGACTGGAAACACCATATATTTT	CASSQEPADRTGNTIYF
14	TRBV6-5	NA	TRBJ1-1	once	TGTGCCAGCAGGAAAAAGGGGGATTCCACCTGGGCTTTCTTT	CASRKKGDSTWAFF
14	TRBV2	NA	TRBJ1-2	NA	TGTGCCAGCAGTGAAGCGCTTTGGAGCTATGGCTACACCTTC	CASSEALWSYGYTF
13	TRBV6-5	NA	TRBJ1-1	few	TGTGCCAGCCACAGGGAGAAGGGGACTGAAGCTTTCTTT	CASHREKGTEAFF
15	TRBV11-2	TRBD1	TRBJ1-3	NA	TGTGCCAGCAGCTGGGGGACAGCTCCTGGAAACACCATATATTTT	CASSWGTAPGNTIYF
14	TRBV7-8	TRBD1	TRBJ1-5	NA	TGTGCCAGCAGCTCCTTTGGGACAGATCAGCCCCAGCATTTT	CASSSFGTDQPQHF
15	TRBV6-5	NA	TRBJ1-2	NA	TGTGCCAGCACACCCTCCGGGCAGGGCGGCTATGGCTACACCTTC	CASTPSGQGGYGYTF
16	TRBV7-8	NA	TRBJ2-1	NA	TGTGCCAGCAGCTATTCAGACAGAAGCTTCTACAATGAGCAGTTCTTC	CASSYSDRSFYNEQFF
15	TRBV11-2	TRBD1	TRBJ2-1	NA	TGTGCCAGCAGGGAAGAGACAGGGACCTACAATGAGCAGTTCTTC	CASREETGTYNEQFF
15	TRBV5-1	NA	TRBJ1-6	NA	TGCGCCAGCAGCTTGGTCGGAGATGAAGACTCACCCCTCCACTTT	CASSLVGDEDSPLHF
21	TRBV4-2	NA	TRBJ2-3	NA	TGTGCCAGCAGCCAAGATGTCGGCGGGGGCCGGGTCGGGGCACACACAGATACGCAGTATTTT	CASSQDVGGGRVGAHTDTQYF
13	TRBV12-3/TRBV12-4	TRBD1	TRBJ1-1	NA	TGTGCCAGCAGCCAGGACAGGGGCACTGAAGCTTTCTTT	CASSQDRGTEAFF
11	TRBV6-5	NA	TRBJ1-1	NA	TGTGCCATCCTTAAACTCCCTGAAGCTTTCTTT	CAILKLPEAFF
14	TRBV6-5	TRBD1	TRBJ1-2	NA	TGTGCCAGCAGTCCATCTGACAGGGGAAGGGGCTACACCTTC	CASSPSDRGRGYTF
16	TRBV10-3	TRBD2	TRBJ2-7	NA	TGTGCCATCAGTGAGTCTAGCATCGCGGGGGTTCCCGAGCAGTACTTC	CAISESSIAGVPEQYF
15	TRBV6-5	NA	TRBJ2-5	NA	TGTGCCAGCAAGGCAGGTCCAAATCGGGGGGAGACCCAGTACTTC	CASKAGPNRGETQYF
16	TRBV9	TRBD2	TRBJ2-3	NA	TGTGCCAGCAGCTTCGGGACTAGCGACGTTTCAGATACGCAGTATTTT	CASSFGTSDVSDTQYF
13	TRBV24-1	NA	TRBJ1-1	NA	TGTGCCCCGACGAGGCAGAGCAACACTGAAGCTTTCTTT	CAPTRQSNTEAFF
14	TRBV30	NA	TRBJ1-5	NA	TGTGCCTGGAGTGACACCCTTAGCAATCAGCCCCAGCATTTT	CAWSDTLSNQPQHF
15	TRBV4-1	TRBD2	TRBJ2-7	NA	TGCGCCAGCAGCCAACTGCGGGGGGCCTCCTACGAGCAGTACTTC	CASSQLRGASYEQYF
15	TRBV5-1	NA	TRBJ1-1	NA	TGCGCCAGCAGCTTGGAAACAGGGAGGGGAACTGAAGCTTTCTTT	CASSLETGRGTEAFF
15	TRBV6-5	TRBD1	TRBJ1-2	NA	TGTGCCAGCACCGTACGGACAGGGGGCAACTATGGCTACACCTTC	CASTVRTGGNYGYTF
14	TRBV7-8	NA	TRBJ1-5	NA	TGTGCCAGCAGCCCCGGGATTAACAATCAGCCCCAGCATTTT	CASSPGINNQPQHF
15	TRBV2	TRBD1	TRBJ1-5	once	TGTGCCAGCAGGGGACAGGACGTCTCCAATCAGCCCCAGCATTTT	CASRGQDVSNQPQHF
14	TRBV6-5	TRBD1	TRBJ2-7	NA	TGTGCCAGCAATTTACGTGGCAGGGGGCACGAGCAGTACTTC	CASNLRGRGHEQYF
18	TRBV7-2	NA	TRBJ1-2	NA	TGTGCCAGCAGCTTAAGATGGCAGGGACGTCCTGGACTAGGGGGCTACACCTTC	CASSLRWQGRPGLGGYTF
16	TRBV6-5	NA	TRBJ1-6	NA	TGTGCCAGCAGTTACTCGATGGGAGTGATGAGTTCACCCCTCCACTTT	CASSYSMGVMSSPLHF
14	TRBV14	TRBD1	TRBJ1-6	NA	TGTGCCAGCAGCCAAAGAGGGGGCAATTCACCCCTCCACTTT	CASSQRGGNSPLHF
15	TRBV5-1	NA	TRBJ1-1	NA	TGCGCCAGCAGCTTTACCGGTCAGCGGAACACTGAAGCTTTCTTT	CASSFTGQRNTEAFF
16	TRBV18	TRBD1	TRBJ1-1	few	TGTGCCAGCTCACCACCCAACCGGGACAGGGGCACTGAAGCTTTCTTT	CASSPPNRDRGTEAFF
15	TRBV4-1	NA	TRBJ2-1	NA	TGCGCCAGCAGGCAGGGGGACTCGGAGTTCAATGAGCAGTTCTTC	CASRQGDSEFNEQFF
14	TRBV6-6	NA	TRBJ1-4	NA	TGTGCCAGCACCAAATGGACGGGAGGGGAAAAACTGTTTTTT	CASTKWTGGEKLFF
15	TRBV19	NA	TRBJ1-1	NA	TGTGCCAGTAGTATAGTTTCGGGTTCGGGCACTGAAGCTTTCTTT	CASSIVSGSGTEAFF
15	TRBV5-1	NA	TRBJ1-6	NA	TGCGCCAGCAGCTTGGAGGGGTCCTATAATTCACCCCTCCACTTT	CASSLEGSYNSPLHF